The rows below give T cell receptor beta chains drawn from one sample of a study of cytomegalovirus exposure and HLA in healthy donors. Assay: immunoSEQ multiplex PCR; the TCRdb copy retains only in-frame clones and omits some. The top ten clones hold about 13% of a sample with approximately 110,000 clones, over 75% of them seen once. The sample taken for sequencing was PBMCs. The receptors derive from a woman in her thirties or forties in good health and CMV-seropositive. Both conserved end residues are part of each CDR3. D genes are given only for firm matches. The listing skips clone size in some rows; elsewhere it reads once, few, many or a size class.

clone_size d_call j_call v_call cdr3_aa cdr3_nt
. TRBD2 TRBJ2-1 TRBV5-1 CAHGLAGYNEQFF TGCGCCCACGGCCTAGCGGGCTACAATGAGCAGTTCTTC
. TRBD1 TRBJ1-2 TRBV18 CASSPRQGPHYGYTF TGTGCCAGCTCACCACGACAGGGGCCGCACTATGGCTACACCTTC
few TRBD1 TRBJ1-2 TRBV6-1 CASSTGAGGYTF TGTGCCAGCAGTACAGGGGCGGGCGGCTACACCTTC
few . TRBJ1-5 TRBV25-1 CASRGKGGNQPQHF TGTGCCAGCAGAGGAAAGGGGGGCAATCAGCCCCAGCATTTT
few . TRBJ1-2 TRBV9 CASSVSRVSGDHGYTF TGTGCCAGCAGCGTATCTCGAGTGTCAGGGGATCATGGCTACACCTTC
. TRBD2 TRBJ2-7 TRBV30 CAWSVRLAGGPSEQYF TGTGCCTGGAGTGTACGACTAGCGGGAGGGCCGAGCGAGCAGTACTTC
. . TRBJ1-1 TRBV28 CASSSSTEAFF TGTGCCAGCAGTTCGAGTACGGAAGCTTTCTTT
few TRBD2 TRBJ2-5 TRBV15 CATSRVAGGVETQYF TGTGCCACCAGCAGAGTGGCGGGAGGAGTAGAGACCCAGTACTTC
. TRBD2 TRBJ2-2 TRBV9 CASSGTSGGGYAGELFF TGTGCCAGCAGCGGGACTAGCGGCGGAGGCTACGCCGGGGAGCTGTTTTTT
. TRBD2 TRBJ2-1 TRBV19 CASSIGLAGDEQFF TGTGCCAGTAGTATAGGGCTAGCGGGAGATGAGCAGTTCTTC
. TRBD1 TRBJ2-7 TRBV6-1 CASSAARWDSSYEQYF TGTGCCAGCAGTGCAGCTCGATGGGACAGTTCCTACGAGCAGTACTTC
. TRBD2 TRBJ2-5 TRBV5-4 CASSLRLAGTETQYF TGTGCCAGCAGCTTGAGACTAGCGGGAACGGAGACCCAGTACTTC
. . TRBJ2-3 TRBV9 CASSVGGTDTQYF TGTGCCAGCAGCGTAGGCGGTACAGATACGCAGTATTTT
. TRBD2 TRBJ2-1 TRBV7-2 CASSLGLAVYNEQFF TGTGCCAGCAGCTTGGGACTAGCGGTCTACAATGAGCAGTTCTTC
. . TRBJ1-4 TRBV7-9 CASSSRQAATNEKLFF TGTGCCAGCAGCTCAAGACAGGCCGCAACTAATGAAAAACTGTTTTTT
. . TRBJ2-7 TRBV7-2 CASSSPGEQYF TGTGCCAGCAGCTCCCCCGGCGAGCAGTACTTC
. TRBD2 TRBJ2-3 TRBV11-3 CASSNGLAGGLAQYF TGTGCCAGCAGCAACGGACTAGCGGGAGGGTTGGCGCAGTATTTT
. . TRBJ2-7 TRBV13 CASSSRQQLDYEQYF TGTGCCAGCAGCTCCAGACAGCAACTTGACTACGAGCAGTACTTC
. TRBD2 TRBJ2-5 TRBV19 CASSTGTSGRRGTQYF TGTGCCAGTAGTACCGGGACTAGCGGGAGAAGGGGGACCCAGTACTTC
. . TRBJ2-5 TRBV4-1 CASSPPGKQETQYF TGCGCCAGCAGCCCCCCAGGGAAGCAAGAGACCCAGTACTTC
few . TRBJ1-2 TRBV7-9 CASSLQDYTDNYGYTF TGTGCCAGCAGCTTACAGGACTACACCGATAACTATGGCTACACCTTC
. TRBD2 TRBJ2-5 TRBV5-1 CASSLALGTSRYQETQYF TGCGCCAGCAGCTTGGCCCTAGGGACTAGTCGTTACCAAGAGACCCAGTACTTC
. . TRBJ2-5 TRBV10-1 CASSLQPWETQYF TGCGCCAGCAGTCTACAGCCTTGGGAGACCCAGTACTTC
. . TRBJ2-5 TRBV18 CASSPGGGRETQYF TGTGCCAGCTCACCAGGCGGAGGGCGAGAGACCCAGTACTTC
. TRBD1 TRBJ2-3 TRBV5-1 CASSPPGQGLRTDTQYF TGCGCCAGCAGCCCGCCGGGACAGGGGTTAAGGACAGATACGCAGTATTTT
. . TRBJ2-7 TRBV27 CASRTQNYEQYF TGTGCCAGCAGGACACAGAACTACGAGCAGTACTTC
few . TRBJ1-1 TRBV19 CASSIASGAEAFF TGTGCCAGTAGTATAGCCTCCGGGGCTGAAGCTTTCTTT
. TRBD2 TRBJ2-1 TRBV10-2 CASSEGTGGPIEQFF TGCGCCAGCAGTGAGGGGACGGGAGGGCCGATTGAGCAGTTCTTC
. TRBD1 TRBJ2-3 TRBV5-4 CASSSGTGENTQYF TGTGCCAGCAGCAGCGGGACAGGGGAAAATACGCAGTATTTT